This TCR beta chain was sequenced in a study of blood T cell repertoires in COVID-19 (dated by TCRdb to about 2020). At the level of the whole study: The collaborator samples originated in the United States, Italy and Spain and spanned the acute and convalescent phases of COVID-19. The material from the prospective study consisted of cDNA or gDNA derived from T cells, B-cell-depleted T cells, or PBMCs. Subjects who had been exposed to COVID-19, were actively infected with it, or had recovered from it provided the deeply sampled blood TCRbeta repertoires that made up the dataset. A freely available public database, intended as a resource for researchers studying the immune response to SARS-CoV-2, is where the repertoires were released. The samples were drawn from two sources: the first 160 participants of the ongoing ImmuneRACE study, and 1,254 subjects contributed by 6 global collaborators. A de-identified subject ID, COVID-19 status, age in years and sex were almost always included in the sample metadata. Where HLA class I and class II types were available, the types were taken from metadata supplied by the sample provider, not from assay-based typing. Here is what the overall study found, with its caveats: The quantity of clinical and demographic metadata differed by source and by participant and was supplied without curation.

Points on this clone: Its antigen target is currently unknown. No quality values exist for individual bases; no much larger clone is one base distant.

Reading the germline V gene gives CDR1 SGHDT and CDR2 YYEEEE. V was cut back by 1 base and J by 5 bases, leaving a gap of 21 bases between them. Its CDR3 holds 17 amino acids, cysteine through phenylalanine. Only the CDR3 region is kept as DNA, spanning 51 bases read in frame from base 1. TCRbeta CDR3 regions were amplified from genomic DNA by means of the immunoSEQ Assay, a bias-controlled multiplex PCR. The published analysis was carried out like this. Nucleated cell counts per sample were estimated from amplification of reference gene primers within the assay. To quantify the absolute abundance of each unique TCRbeta CDR3 rearrangement, sequence reads were collapsed and filtered. For each sample, productive Simpson clonality was calculated as the square root of Simpson's diversity index across productive rearrangements. Entries here come from immuneACCESS through TCRdb and include only in-frame sequences with V and J called. Some clones fail to appear in such tables; in the studies checked, an unresolved V gene covers under half of the shortfall, and the cause of the remainder is unknown. V and J calls and clone size come straight from that table; D and trimming were deduced from the DNA. The sample has fewer than 350,000 clones on record, approximately 90% of them singletons. Around 3.9% of the sample goes to the ten largest clones.

One collaborating source in Seattle enrolled patients while the patients were actively infected and followed the patients over time throughout the course of disease. Each collaborating institution followed its own protocols to collect whole blood in K2EDTA tubes. Collaborator samples were shipped for TCRbeta analysis as frozen whole blood, isolated PBMCs, or DNA extracted from either sample type. Sequencing used peripheral blood. This sequence uses TRBV5-6 and TRBJ1-1, with TRBD1 tentatively as D gene (6 bases match). The TCR was taken from a woman aged 60 to 75 with COVID-19, enrolled during active disease. The DNA reads TGTGCCAGCAGCTTGTCACAGGGAAGGAATAGGGGGACTGAAGCTTTCTTT. This is translated as CASSLSQGRNRGTEAFF.